The rows below give T cell receptor beta chains drawn from one sample of a study of blood T cell repertoires in COVID-19. The protocol was immunoSEQ multiplex PCR, while the TCRdb copy is restricted to in-frame clones and leaves out a portion. The sample has about 75,000 clones, roughly 88% seen once; the top ten hold around 24%. Input material: peripheral blood. These receptors all stem from a woman between 50 and 59 years old with acute or convalescent COVID-19. Both conserved end residues are part of each CDR3. Fields, in order: CDR3 DNA, CDR3 protein, D gene, J gene, clone size, V gene. D genes are given only for firm matches. Only part of the rows carry a size: once, few, many, or a class if the clone is expanded.

CDR3 DNA: TGCAGTGCCAGCGACAATGAGCAGTTCTTC; CDR3 protein: CSASDNEQFF; D gene: NA; J gene: TRBJ2-1; clone size: NA; V gene: TRBV20-1
CDR3 DNA: TGTGCCAGCTCACCTCCAGGGTTCTATGGCTACACCTTC; CDR3 protein: CASSPPGFYGYTF; D gene: NA; J gene: TRBJ1-2; clone size: NA; V gene: TRBV18
CDR3 DNA: TGTGCCAGCACCTACGGGACAGGATTGGCTTTCTTT; CDR3 protein: CASTYGTGLAFF; D gene: TRBD1; J gene: TRBJ1-1; clone size: NA; V gene: TRBV12-3/TRBV12-4
CDR3 DNA: TGTGCCAGCAGTTTACTGTCGCGCGGGAGTAGGAACACTGAAGCTTTCTTT; CDR3 protein: CASSLLSRGSRNTEAFF; D gene: NA; J gene: TRBJ1-1; clone size: NA; V gene: TRBV28
CDR3 DNA: TGTGCCAGCAGCTCCATCGGGACAGGGAACACTGAAGCTTTCTTT; CDR3 protein: CASSSIGTGNTEAFF; D gene: TRBD1; J gene: TRBJ1-1; clone size: NA; V gene: TRBV11-1
CDR3 DNA: TGTGCCAGCAGACCGACAGGGACTGAAGCTTTCTTT; CDR3 protein: CASRPTGTEAFF; D gene: TRBD1; J gene: TRBJ1-1; clone size: NA; V gene: TRBV14
CDR3 DNA: TGTGCCAGCAGTTACGATCCGGAGAGCAATCAGCCCCAGCATTTT; CDR3 protein: CASSYDPESNQPQHF; D gene: NA; J gene: TRBJ1-5; clone size: NA; V gene: TRBV6-6
CDR3 DNA: TGCGCCAGCAGCTTGGTGGGACAGGGGGAGACCCAGTACTTC; CDR3 protein: CASSLVGQGETQYF; D gene: TRBD1; J gene: TRBJ2-5; clone size: NA; V gene: TRBV5-1
CDR3 DNA: TGCGCCAGCAGCTCACAGGGGTCCTACGAGCAGTACTTC; CDR3 protein: CASSSQGSYEQYF; D gene: TRBD1; J gene: TRBJ2-7; clone size: NA; V gene: TRBV5-1
CDR3 DNA: TGTGCCAGCAGCCAGGGCACCGGGGAGCTGTTTTTT; CDR3 protein: CASSQGTGELFF; D gene: NA; J gene: TRBJ2-2; clone size: NA; V gene: TRBV12-3/TRBV12-4
CDR3 DNA: TGTGCCAGCAGCTCTACACCCCGACTAGCGGGAGTCAGCACAGATACGCAGTATTTT; CDR3 protein: CASSSTPRLAGVSTDTQYF; D gene: TRBD2; J gene: TRBJ2-3; clone size: NA; V gene: TRBV7-3
CDR3 DNA: TGTGCCAGCAGTAGGGGGATCGCAAACAATGAGCAGTTCTTC; CDR3 protein: CASSRGIANNEQFF; D gene: NA; J gene: TRBJ2-1; clone size: NA; V gene: TRBV2
CDR3 DNA: TGCAGCGTCCGACCGGGACTGAGCTCCTACAATGAGCAGTTCTTC; CDR3 protein: CSVRPGLSSYNEQFF; D gene: NA; J gene: TRBJ2-1; clone size: few; V gene: TRBV29-1
CDR3 DNA: TGTGCCAGCAGCGGGTGGGGACTCCCTGGCACAGATACGCAGTATTTT; CDR3 protein: CASSGWGLPGTDTQYF; D gene: NA; J gene: TRBJ2-3; clone size: NA; V gene: TRBV9
CDR3 DNA: TGTGCCAGCAGTCCGGACAGGCCCCGCGAGCAGTACTTC; CDR3 protein: CASSPDRPREQYF; D gene: TRBD1; J gene: TRBJ2-7; clone size: NA; V gene: TRBV6-2/TRBV6-3